A selection of T cell receptor beta chains follows, all from one sample in a study of vaccination effects on CD4 cells after COVID-19. These receptors' targets are unknown. Libraries were prepared by immunoSEQ multiplex PCR; TCRdb keeps only in-frame clonotypes and omits some of them. The sample carries more than 30,000 clones, about four fifths recorded once. Sequenced here: CD4+ T cells from PBMCs cultured without peptide, sampled before COVID-19 vaccination. All receptors derive from a human donor who received a COVID-19 vaccine. Each CDR3 is given with its conserved first and last residue. A D gene is named only where the DNA matches it firmly.

V gene,J gene,D gene,CDR3 protein
TRBV5-8,TRBJ2-5,TRBD1,CASARGPGETQYF
TRBV11-3,TRBJ2-3,NA,CASSLRGAGPTDTQYF
TRBV3-1/TRBV3-2,TRBJ1-3,NA,CASSLQVLSGNTIYF
TRBV28,TRBJ1-2,NA,CASSPPGAVIYGYTF
TRBV5-1,TRBJ1-2,TRBD1,CASSPQTGAPSGYTF
TRBV20-1,TRBJ2-7,TRBD1,CSASPGTGLFSSYEQYF
TRBV6-1,TRBJ1-5,NA,CASSEGGPSNQPQHF
TRBV14,TRBJ2-5,TRBD1,CASSQAQDRGLETQYF
TRBV2,TRBJ2-3,TRBD2,CASRETSPHTNTQYF
TRBV5-5,TRBJ1-2,TRBD1,CASSSTGDSNYGYTF